The rows below give T cell receptor beta chains drawn from one sample of a study of response to subunit inactivated influenza vaccine. One entry per CDR3 protein results from TCRdb running MiXCR on the RT-PCR reads. The sample carries about 520,000 distinct CDR3 sequences, 6% to 9% recorded once. This sample comprised PBMCs from blood, obtained approximately 25 months after vaccination. The receptors were sampled from a man aged 50 to 69 who received an inactivated influenza vaccine. Both conserved end residues are part of each CDR3. A D gene is named only where the DNA matches it firmly. The listing skips clone size in some rows; elsewhere it reads once, few, many or a size class.

CDR3nt,CDR3aa,j_gene,d_gene,abundance,v_gene
TGTGCCAGCAGCCCACGTCGGCAGGGGAACACAGATACGCAGTATTTT,CASSPRRQGNTDTQYF,TRBJ2-3,.,.,TRBV7-3
TGTGCCAGCATCCCTTCCGGGGGCCCACAAGAGACCCAGTACTTC,CASIPSGGPQETQYF,TRBJ2-5,.,.,TRBV7-8
TGCGCCAGCAGCTTGGCTGCAGGGACTGATTCACCCCTCCACTTT,CASSLAAGTDSPLHF,TRBJ1-6,.,.,TRBV5-1
TGTGCCAGCTCACCCAGAGGGACAGTTTTTGGAAACACCATATATTTT,CASSPRGTVFGNTIYF,TRBJ1-3,TRBD1,.,TRBV18
TGTGCCAGCAGCCAGGAAACTAGCGGGGTCTACGAGCAGTACTTC,CASSQETSGVYEQYF,TRBJ2-7,TRBD2,few,TRBV4-2
TGTGCCAGCAGTTACGGTGGGGATGAGCAGTTCTTC,CASSYGGDEQFF,TRBJ2-1,.,few,TRBV6-5
TGCGCCAGCAGAGAATCAGGCCTCTCCTCCTACAATGAGCAGTTCTTC,CASRESGLSSYNEQFF,TRBJ2-1,.,.,TRBV5-1
TGTGCCAGCAGTTCAAACTCTGGGGCCAACGTCCTGACTTTC,CASSSNSGANVLTF,TRBJ2-6,.,few,TRBV6-5
TGTGCCAGCAGGACCGGCAGGGGGCAATATGGCTACACCTTC,CASRTGRGQYGYTF,TRBJ1-2,TRBD1,few,TRBV7-2
TGTGCCAGCAGTCTCACCCCGCAGGGATCCTACGAGCAGTACTTC,CASSLTPQGSYEQYF,TRBJ2-7,.,many,TRBV27
TGCGCCAGCAGCTTGGAAGGGCAGGGGAGATTCGCGGAGACCCAGTACTTC,CASSLEGQGRFAETQYF,TRBJ2-5,.,few,TRBV5-1
TGTGCCAGCAGTTTAGGACTAGCGGGAGGAGGGACCCAGTACTTC,CASSLGLAGGGTQYF,TRBJ2-5,TRBD2,many,TRBV12-3/TRBV12-4
TGTGCCAGCAGTTCTGGGATTTACTCTGGGGCCAACGTCCTGACTTTC,CASSSGIYSGANVLTF,TRBJ2-6,.,.,TRBV5-8
TGCGCCAGCAGCTGGGACAAGGACTACACCTTC,CASSWDKDYTF,TRBJ1-2,.,.,TRBV5-1
TGTGCCAGCAGTAAAGGGACTAGCGGTAACTCCTACGAGCAGTACTTC,CASSKGTSGNSYEQYF,TRBJ2-7,TRBD2,few,TRBV6-1
TGCGCCAGCAGCTTGGCCGGGGAGGGTCTGGTCTACGAGCAGTACTTC,CASSLAGEGLVYEQYF,TRBJ2-7,TRBD2,.,TRBV5-1
TGCGCCAGCAGCCAGGAGTGGGACCGACAGCCCTACGAGCAGTACTTC,CASSQEWDRQPYEQYF,TRBJ2-7,.,.,TRBV4-3
TGTGCCAGCAGCCCACCCCCGTGGCAGGATGCTAACTATGGCTACACCTTC,CASSPPPWQDANYGYTF,TRBJ1-2,.,many,TRBV7-6
TGTGCCAGCAGCCGACTAGCGGGATATATAGAGACCCAGTACTTC,CASSRLAGYIETQYF,TRBJ2-5,TRBD2,.,TRBV7-2
TGCAGTGCCCGTGGGGGCGGCAATAATTCACCCCTCCACTTT,CSARGGGNNSPLHF,TRBJ1-6,.,.,TRBV20-1
TGTGCCAGCAGCGCCACAGGGATTAACTATGGCTACACCTTC,CASSATGINYGYTF,TRBJ1-2,.,few,TRBV9
TGTGCCATCAGTGAGTCGAAGGGACTAGCGGGCCCTAGCACAGATACGCAGTATTTT,CAISESKGLAGPSTDTQYF,TRBJ2-3,TRBD2,.,TRBV10-3